The source of this T cell receptor beta chain is a study of human T cells and chemical hapten exposure. Across the study: The scalp of each patient received a weekly diphenylcyclopropenone dose for the full roughly 25-week study.

This clonotype was found many times. What it recognizes is unknown. TCRdb reprocessed the RACE reads via MiXCR and lists one record per CDR3 protein. The table has about 140,000 distinct CDR3 sequences, approximately 10% seen once. Study conclusions and caveats: Counts of TCRs above 1 in 1000 frequency stayed unchanged with DPC sensitization. Healthy people's immune response may differ from that of the donors, who had alopecia. Among expanded TCRs, significantly more large CDR3 similarity clusters formed than among controls.

This sample's time point: patch test 2, 6 weeks after DPC sensitization. The treatment here: therapeutic diphenylcyclopropenone sensitization with weekly scalp DPC. This clonotype was obtained from a woman aged 50 to 65 with alopecia areata. Some clones in this sample may be carry-over from other donors' samples. Sequencing was performed on whole blood, taken in connection with sensitization to the hapten diphenylcyclopropenone (DPC).

CDR3 in DNA: TGTGCCATCAGTGACCATACAGGCGATCAGCCCCAGCATTTT. Encoded protein: CAISDHTGDQPQHF. This chain joins TRBV10-3 and TRBJ1-5; TRBD1 might be the D (5 bases). The V end was cut by 3 bases, the J end by 5 bases, with 11 bases between. Germline CDR1 reads ENHRY; CDR2 reads SYGVKD. CDR3 size: 14 residues.